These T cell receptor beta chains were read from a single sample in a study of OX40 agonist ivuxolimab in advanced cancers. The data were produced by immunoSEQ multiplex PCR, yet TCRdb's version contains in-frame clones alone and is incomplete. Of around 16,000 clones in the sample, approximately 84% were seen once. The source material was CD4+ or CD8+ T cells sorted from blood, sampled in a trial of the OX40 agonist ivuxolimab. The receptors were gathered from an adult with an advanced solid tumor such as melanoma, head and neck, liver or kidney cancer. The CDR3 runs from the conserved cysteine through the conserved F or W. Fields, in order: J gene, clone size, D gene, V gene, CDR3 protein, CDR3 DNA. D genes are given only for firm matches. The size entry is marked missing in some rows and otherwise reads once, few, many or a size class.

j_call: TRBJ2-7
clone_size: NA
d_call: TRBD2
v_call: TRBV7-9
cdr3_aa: CASSLGEAGVGEQYF
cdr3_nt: TGTGCCAGCAGCTTAGGGGAGGCGGGAGTGGGCGAGCAGTACTTC

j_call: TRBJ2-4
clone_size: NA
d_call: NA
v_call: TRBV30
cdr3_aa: CAWSGGTRIAKNIQYF
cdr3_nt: TGTGCCTGGAGTGGAGGCACAAGGATAGCCAAAAACATTCAGTACTTC

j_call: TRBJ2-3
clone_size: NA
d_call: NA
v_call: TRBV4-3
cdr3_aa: CASSQGPVRGTVTDTQYF
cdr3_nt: TGCGCCAGCAGCCAAGGACCAGTAAGGGGCACGGTCACAGATACGCAGTATTTT

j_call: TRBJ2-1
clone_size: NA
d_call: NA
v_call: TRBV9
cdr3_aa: CASSVDGGLPYNEQFF
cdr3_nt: TGTGCCAGCAGCGTAGATGGCGGACTCCCCTACAATGAGCAGTTCTTC

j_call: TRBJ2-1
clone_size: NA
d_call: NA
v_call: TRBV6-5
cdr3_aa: CASSYSMGTVYNEQFF
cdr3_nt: TGTGCCAGCAGTTACTCGATGGGGACCGTTTACAATGAGCAGTTCTTC

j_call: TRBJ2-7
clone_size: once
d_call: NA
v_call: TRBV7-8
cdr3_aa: CASSLDNSGGYEQYF
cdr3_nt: TGTGCCAGCAGCTTAGATAATAGTGGGGGGTACGAGCAGTACTTC

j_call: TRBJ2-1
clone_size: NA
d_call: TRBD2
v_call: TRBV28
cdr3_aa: CASRWGLAGVEQFF
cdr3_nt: TGTGCCAGCAGGTGGGGACTAGCGGGAGTGGAGCAGTTCTTC

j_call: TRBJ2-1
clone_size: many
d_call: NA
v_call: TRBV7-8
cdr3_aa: CASSPLLGNEQFF
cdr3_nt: TGTGCCAGCAGCCCCCTGTTGGGAAATGAGCAGTTCTTC

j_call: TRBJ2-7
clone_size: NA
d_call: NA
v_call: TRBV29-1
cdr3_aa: CSVPKLNSYEQYF
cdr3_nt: TGCAGCGTCCCCAAGTTAAACTCCTACGAGCAGTACTTC

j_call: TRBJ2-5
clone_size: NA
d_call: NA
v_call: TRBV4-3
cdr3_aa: CASSQDEETQYF
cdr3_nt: TGCGCCAGCAGCCAAGATGAAGAGACCCAGTACTTC

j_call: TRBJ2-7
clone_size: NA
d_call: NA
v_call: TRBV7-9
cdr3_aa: CASSLGLGEQYF
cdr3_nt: TGTGCCAGCAGCTTGGGACTGGGCGAGCAGTACTTC

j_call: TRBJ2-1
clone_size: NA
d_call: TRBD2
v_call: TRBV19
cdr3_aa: CASSPLFSSGGYNEQFF
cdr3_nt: TGTGCCAGTAGTCCCCTATTCAGTAGCGGGGGGTACAATGAGCAGTTCTTC

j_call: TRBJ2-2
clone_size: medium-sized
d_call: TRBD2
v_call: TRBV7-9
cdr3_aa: CASSPTSGRGTGELFF
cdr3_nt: TGTGCCAGCAGCCCAACTAGCGGGAGGGGCACCGGGGAGCTGTTTTTT

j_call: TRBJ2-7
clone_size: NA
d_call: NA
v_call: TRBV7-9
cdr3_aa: CASSTGFYEQYF
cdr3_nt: TGTGCCAGCAGCACAGGGTTCTACGAGCAGTACTTC

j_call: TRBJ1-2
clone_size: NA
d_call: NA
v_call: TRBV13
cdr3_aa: CASSTGRVEGHYGYTF
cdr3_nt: TGTGCCAGCTCGACCGGTCGGGTGGAGGGCCACTATGGCTACACCTTC

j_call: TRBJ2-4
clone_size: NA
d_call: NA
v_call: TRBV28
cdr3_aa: CASSLGPGNIQYF
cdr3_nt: TGTGCCAGCAGTTTGGGACCGGGAAACATTCAGTACTTC

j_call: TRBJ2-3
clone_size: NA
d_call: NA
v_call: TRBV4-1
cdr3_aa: CASSQDSGYTDTQYF
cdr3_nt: TGCGCCAGCAGCCAAGATTCGGGCTACACAGATACGCAGTATTTT